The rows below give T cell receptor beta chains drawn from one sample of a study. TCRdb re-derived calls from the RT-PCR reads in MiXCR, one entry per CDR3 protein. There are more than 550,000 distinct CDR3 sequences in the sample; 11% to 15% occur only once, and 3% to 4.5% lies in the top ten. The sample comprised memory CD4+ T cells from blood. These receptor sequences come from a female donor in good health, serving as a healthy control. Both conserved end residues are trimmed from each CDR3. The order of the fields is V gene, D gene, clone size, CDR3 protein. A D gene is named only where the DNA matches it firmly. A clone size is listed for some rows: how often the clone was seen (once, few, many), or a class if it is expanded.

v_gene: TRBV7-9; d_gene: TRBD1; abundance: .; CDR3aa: ASSSDRVWETQY
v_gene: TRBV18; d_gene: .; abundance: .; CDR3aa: ASSKGSSTPWDYEQY
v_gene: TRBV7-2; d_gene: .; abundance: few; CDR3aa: ASSFAEEETQY
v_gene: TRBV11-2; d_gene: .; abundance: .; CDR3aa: ASSYNPDSTDTQY
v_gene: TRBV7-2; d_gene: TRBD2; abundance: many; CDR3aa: ASSLLGGGGETQY
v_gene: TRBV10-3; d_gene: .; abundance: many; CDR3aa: AISDGAIYEQY
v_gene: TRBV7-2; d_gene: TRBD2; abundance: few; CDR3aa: ASSLGSSGRAFVVETQY
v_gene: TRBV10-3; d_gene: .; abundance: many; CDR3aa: AISELRDSYNEQF
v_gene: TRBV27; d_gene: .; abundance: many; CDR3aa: ASSSGPFGGYT
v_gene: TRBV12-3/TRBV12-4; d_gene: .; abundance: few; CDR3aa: ASSLSLQPQH
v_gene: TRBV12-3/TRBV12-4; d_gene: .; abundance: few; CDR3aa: ASSLRQGMVHEQY
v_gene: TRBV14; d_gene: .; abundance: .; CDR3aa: ASSTWTGNTEAF
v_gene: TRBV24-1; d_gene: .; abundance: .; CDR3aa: ATSDLLGFAKF